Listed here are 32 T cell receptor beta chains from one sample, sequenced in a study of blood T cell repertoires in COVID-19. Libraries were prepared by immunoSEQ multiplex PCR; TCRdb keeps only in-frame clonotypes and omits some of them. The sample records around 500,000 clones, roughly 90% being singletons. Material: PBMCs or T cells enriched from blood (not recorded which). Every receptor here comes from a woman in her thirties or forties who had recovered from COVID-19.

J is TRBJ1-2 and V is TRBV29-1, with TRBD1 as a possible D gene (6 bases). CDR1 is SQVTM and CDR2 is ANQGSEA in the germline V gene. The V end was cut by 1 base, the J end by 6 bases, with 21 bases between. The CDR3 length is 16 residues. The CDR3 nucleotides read TGCAGCGTTGAAGGCCAATCGACAGGCCCCTCGGATGGCTACACCTTC. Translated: CSVEGQSTGPSDGYTF. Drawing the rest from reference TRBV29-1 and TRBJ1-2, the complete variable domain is SAVISQKPSRDICQRGTSLTIQCQVDSQVTMMFWYRQQPGQSLTLIATANQGSEATYESGFVIDKFPISRPNLTFSTLTVSNMSPEDSSIYLCSVEGQSTGPSDGYTFGSGTRLTVV.

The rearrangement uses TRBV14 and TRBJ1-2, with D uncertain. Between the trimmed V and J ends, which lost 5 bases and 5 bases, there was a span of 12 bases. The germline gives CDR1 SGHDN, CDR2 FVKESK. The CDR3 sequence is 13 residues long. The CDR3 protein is CASSATPRYGYTF. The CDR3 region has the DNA TGTGCCAGCAGCGCGACCCCGAGGTATGGCTACACCTTC.

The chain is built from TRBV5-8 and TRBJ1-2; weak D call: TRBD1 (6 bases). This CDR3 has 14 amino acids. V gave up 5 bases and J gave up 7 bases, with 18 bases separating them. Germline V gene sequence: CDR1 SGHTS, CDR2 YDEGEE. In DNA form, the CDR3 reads TGTGCCAGCAGAGCCGGGACAAGCATTGGTGGCTACACCTTC. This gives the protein CASRAGTSIGGYTF.

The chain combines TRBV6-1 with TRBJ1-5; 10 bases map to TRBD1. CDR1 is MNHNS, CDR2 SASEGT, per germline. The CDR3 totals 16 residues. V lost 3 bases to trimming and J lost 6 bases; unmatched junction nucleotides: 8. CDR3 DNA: TGTGCCAGCAGTGATATCTCGGGACAGGGGACTCAGCCCCAGCATTTT. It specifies CASSDISGQGTQPQHF.

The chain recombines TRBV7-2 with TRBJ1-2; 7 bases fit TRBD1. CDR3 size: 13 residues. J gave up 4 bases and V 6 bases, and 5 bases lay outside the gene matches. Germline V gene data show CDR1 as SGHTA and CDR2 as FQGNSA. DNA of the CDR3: TGTGCCAGCAGTAGGGGACAGACCTATGGCTACACCTTC. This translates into CASSRGQTYGYTF.

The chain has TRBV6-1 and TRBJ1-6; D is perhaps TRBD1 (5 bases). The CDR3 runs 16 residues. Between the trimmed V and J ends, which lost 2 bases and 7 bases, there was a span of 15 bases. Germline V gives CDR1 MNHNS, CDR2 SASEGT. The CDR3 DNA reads TGTGCCAGCAGTGAACAGGTGACAGTCGGGAATTCACCCCTCCACTTT. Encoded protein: CASSEQVTVGNSPLHF.

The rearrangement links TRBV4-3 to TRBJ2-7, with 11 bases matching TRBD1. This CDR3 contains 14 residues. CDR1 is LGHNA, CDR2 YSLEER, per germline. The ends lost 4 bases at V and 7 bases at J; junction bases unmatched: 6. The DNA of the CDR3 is TGCGCCAGCAGCCCCGGACAGGGGGCGGGTGAGCAGTACTTC. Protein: CASSPGQGAGEQYF.

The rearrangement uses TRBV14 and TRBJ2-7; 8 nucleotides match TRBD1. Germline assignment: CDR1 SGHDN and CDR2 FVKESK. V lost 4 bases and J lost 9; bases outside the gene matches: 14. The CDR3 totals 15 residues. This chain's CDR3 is CASSPWTGFRNTQYF. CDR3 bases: TGTGCCAGCAGCCCATGGACAGGGTTTAGGAATACGCAGTACTTC.

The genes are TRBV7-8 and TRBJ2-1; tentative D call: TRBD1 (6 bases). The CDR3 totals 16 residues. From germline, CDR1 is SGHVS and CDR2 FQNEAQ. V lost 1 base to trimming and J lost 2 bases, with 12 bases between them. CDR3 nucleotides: TGTGCCAGCAGCTTAGAGGGGGAGTCCGCCTACAATGAGCAGTTCTTC. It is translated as CASSLEGESAYNEQFF.

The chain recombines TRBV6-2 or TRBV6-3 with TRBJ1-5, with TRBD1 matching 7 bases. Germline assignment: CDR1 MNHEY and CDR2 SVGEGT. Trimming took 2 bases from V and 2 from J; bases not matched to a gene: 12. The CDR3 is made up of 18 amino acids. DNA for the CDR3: TGTGCCAGCAGTTACGACGACAGGGATTTTCCACGCAATCAGCCCCAGCATTTT. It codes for CASSYDDRDFPRNQPQHF.

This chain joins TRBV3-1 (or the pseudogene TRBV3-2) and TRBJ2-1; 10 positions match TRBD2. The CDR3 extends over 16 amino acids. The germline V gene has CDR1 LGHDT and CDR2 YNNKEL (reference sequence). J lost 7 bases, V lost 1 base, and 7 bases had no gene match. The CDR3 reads CASSQVRLAGANEQFF. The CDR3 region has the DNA TGTGCCAGCAGCCAAGTAAGGCTAGCGGGAGCAAATGAGCAGTTCTTC.

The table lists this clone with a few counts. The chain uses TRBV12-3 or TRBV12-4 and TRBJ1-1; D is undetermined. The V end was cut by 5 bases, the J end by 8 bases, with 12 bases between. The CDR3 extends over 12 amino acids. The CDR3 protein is CASSPQKVEAFF. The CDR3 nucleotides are TGTGCCAGCAGTCCACAGAAGGTAGAAGCTTTCTTT.

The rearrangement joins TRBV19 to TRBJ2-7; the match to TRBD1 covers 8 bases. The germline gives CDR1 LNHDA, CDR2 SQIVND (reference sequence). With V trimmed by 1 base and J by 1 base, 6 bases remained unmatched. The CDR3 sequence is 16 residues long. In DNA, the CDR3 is TGTGCCAGTAGTATAGTGACAGGGGTAGGATCCTACGAGCAGTACTTC. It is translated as CASSIVTGVGSYEQYF.

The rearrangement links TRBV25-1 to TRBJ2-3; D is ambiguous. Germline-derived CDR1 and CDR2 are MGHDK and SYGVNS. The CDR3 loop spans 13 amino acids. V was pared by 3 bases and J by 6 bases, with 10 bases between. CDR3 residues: CASSDVPEDTQYF. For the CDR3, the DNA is TGTGCCAGCAGTGACGTGCCGGAGGATACGCAGTATTTT.

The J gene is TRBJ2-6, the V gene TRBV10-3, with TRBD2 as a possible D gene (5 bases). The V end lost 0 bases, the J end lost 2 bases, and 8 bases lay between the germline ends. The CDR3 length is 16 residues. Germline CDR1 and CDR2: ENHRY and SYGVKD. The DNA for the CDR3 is TGTGCCATCAGTGAGTCGCGGGTAACTGGGGCCAACGTCCTGACTTTC. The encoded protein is CAISESRVTGANVLTF.

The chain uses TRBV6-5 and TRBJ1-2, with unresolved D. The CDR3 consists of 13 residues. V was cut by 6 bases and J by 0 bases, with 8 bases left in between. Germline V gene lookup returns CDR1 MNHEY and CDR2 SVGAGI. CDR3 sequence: CASSTDTNYGYTF. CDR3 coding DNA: TGTGCCAGCAGCACCGACACTAACTATGGCTACACCTTC.

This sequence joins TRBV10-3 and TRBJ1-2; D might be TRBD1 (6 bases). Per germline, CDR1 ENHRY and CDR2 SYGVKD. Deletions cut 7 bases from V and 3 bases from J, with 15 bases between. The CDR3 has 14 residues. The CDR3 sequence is CAITLDRNDYGYTF. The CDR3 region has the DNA TGTGCCATCACCCTAGACAGGAACGACTATGGCTACACCTTC.

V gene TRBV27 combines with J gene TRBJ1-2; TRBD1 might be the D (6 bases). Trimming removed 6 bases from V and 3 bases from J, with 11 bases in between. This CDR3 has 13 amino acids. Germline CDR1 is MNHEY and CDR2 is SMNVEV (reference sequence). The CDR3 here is CASSQHRDYGYTF. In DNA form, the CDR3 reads TGTGCCAGCAGCCAACACAGGGACTATGGCTACACCTTC.

CDR3 nucleotides: TGTGCCACCCGCTCGAGACAGGGAGGTGGGTCGGGCTCTGAAGCTTTCTTT. This translates into CATRSRQGGGSGSEAFF. This chain uses TRBV24-1 with TRBJ1-1, with 7 positions matching TRBD1. The CDR3 loop spans 17 amino acids. Germline CDR1 and CDR2: KGHDR and SFDVKD. The J segment lost 6 bases and the V segment lost 9 bases, leaving 21 bases of the junction unmatched.

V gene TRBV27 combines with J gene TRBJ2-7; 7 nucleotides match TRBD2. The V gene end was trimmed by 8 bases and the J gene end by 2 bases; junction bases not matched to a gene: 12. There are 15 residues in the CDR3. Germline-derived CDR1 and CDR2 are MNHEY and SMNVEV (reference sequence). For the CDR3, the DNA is TGTGCCAGCTCCCCTGTAGCGGGTTTTGCCTACGAGCAGTACTTC. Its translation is CASSPVAGFAYEQYF.

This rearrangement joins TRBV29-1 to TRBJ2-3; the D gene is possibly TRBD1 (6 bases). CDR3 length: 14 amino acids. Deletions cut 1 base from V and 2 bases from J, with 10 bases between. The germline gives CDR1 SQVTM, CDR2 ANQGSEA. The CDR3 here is CSVEVQGNTDTQYF. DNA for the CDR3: TGCAGCGTTGAAGTACAGGGAAACACAGATACGCAGTATTTT.

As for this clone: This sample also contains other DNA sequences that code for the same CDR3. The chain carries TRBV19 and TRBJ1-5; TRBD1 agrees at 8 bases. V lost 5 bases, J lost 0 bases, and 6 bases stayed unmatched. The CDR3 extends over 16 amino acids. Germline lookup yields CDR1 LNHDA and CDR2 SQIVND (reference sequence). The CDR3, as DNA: TGTGCCAGTAGTCCCCGACAGGGGAATAGCAATCAGCCCCAGCATTTT. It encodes CASSPRQGNSNQPQHF. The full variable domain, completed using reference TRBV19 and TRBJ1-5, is DGGITQSPKYLFRKEGQNVTLSCEQNLNHDAMYWYRQDPGQGLRLIYYSQIVNDFQKGDIAEGYSVSREKKESFPLTVTSAQKNPTAFYLCASSPRQGNSNQPQHFGDGTRLSIL.

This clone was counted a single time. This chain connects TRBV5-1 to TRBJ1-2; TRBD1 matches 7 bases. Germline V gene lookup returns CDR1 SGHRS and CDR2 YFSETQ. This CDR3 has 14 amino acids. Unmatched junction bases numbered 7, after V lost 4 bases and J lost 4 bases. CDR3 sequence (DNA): TGCGCCAGCAGCACCACAGGGGAGTCCTATGGCTACACCTTC. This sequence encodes CASSTTGESYGYTF.

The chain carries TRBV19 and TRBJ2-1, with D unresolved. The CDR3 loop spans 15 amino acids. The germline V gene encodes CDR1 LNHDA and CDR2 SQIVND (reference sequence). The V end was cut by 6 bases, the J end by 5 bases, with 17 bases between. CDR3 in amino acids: CASSNTEIDNNEQFF. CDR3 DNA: TGTGCCAGTAGCAACACCGAAATAGACAACAATGAGCAGTTCTTC.

CDR3 nucleotides: TGTGCCAGCTCACCACCCGAGACAGGGGGCATAGATGAGCAGTTCTTC. Encoded protein: CASSPPETGGIDEQFF. V usage is TRBV18 and J usage is TRBJ2-1, with TRBD1 matching 10 bases. The CDR3 extends over 16 amino acids. From germline, CDR1 is KGHSH and CDR2 LQKENI. After removal of 0 bases from V and 8 bases from J, the junction contained 7 bases not matched to a gene.

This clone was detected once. This chain's CDR3 is CATSDLSAGDVEQFF. The CDR3 bases are TGTGCCACCAGTGATTTGTCCGCAGGGGACGTTGAGCAGTTCTTC. V is TRBV24-1 and J is TRBJ2-1; possibly TRBD1 for D (6 bases). The CDR3 consists of 15 residues. Germline values: CDR1 KGHDR, CDR2 SFDVKD. V dropped 0 bases and J dropped 9 bases, with 14 bases sitting between them.

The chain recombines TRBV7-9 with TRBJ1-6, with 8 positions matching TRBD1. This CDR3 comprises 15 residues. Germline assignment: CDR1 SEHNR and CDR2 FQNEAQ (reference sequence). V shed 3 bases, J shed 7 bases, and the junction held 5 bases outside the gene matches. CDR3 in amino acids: CASSFGQGGNSPLHF. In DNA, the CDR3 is TGTGCCAGCAGCTTCGGACAGGGTGGCAATTCACCCCTCCACTTT.

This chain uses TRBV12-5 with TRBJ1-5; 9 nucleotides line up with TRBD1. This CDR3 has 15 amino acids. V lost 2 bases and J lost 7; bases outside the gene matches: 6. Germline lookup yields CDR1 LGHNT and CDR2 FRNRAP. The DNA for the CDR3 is TGTGCTAGTGGTTTGTTAGACAGGGGGAAACAGCCCCAGCATTTT. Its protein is CASGLLDRGKQPQHF.

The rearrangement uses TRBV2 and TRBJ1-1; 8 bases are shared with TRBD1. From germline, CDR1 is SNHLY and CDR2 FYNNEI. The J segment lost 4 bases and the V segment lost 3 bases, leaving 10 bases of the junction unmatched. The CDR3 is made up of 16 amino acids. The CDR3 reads CASSEGDRLGGTEAFF. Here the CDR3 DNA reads TGTGCCAGCAGTGAGGGGGACAGGCTTGGGGGCACTGAAGCTTTCTTT. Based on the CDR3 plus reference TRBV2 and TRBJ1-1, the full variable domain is EPEVTQTPSHQVTQMGQEVILRCVPISNHLYFYWYRQILGQKVEFLVSFYNNEISEKSEIFDDQFSVERPDGSNFTLKIRSTKLEDSAMYFCASSEGDRLGGTEAFFGQGTRLTVV.

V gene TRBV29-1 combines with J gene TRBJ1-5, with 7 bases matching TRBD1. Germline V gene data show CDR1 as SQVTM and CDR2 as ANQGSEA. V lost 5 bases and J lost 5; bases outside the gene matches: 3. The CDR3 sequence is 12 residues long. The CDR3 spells CSVLTGDQPQHF. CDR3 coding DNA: TGCAGCGTTTTAACAGGGGATCAGCCCCAGCATTTT.

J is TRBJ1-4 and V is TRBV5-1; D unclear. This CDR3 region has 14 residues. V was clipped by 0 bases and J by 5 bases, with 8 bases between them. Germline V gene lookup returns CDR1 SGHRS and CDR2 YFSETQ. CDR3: CASSLAVSNEKLFF. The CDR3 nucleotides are TGCGCCAGCAGCTTGGCGGTCTCGAATGAAAAACTGTTTTTT.

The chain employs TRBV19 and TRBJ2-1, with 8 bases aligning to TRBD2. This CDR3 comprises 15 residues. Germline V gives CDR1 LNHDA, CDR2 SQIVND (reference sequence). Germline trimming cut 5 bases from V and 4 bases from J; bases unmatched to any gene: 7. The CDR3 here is CASSPRLASYNEQFF. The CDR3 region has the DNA TGTGCCAGTAGTCCACGACTAGCGTCTTACAATGAGCAGTTCTTC.